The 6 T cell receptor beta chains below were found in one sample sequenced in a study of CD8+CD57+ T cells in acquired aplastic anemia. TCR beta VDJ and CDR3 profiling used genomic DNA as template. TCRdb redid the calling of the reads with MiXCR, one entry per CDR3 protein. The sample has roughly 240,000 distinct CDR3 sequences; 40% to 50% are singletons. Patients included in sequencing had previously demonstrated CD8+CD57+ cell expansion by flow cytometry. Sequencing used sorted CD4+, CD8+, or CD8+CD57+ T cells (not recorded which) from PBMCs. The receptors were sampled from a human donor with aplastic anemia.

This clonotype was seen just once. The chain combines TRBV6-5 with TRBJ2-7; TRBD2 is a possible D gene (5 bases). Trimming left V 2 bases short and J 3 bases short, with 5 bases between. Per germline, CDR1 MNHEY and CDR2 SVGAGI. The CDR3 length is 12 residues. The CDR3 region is CASSYTSYEQYV. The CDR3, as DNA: TGTGCCAGCAGTTACACTAGCTACGAGCAGTACGTC.

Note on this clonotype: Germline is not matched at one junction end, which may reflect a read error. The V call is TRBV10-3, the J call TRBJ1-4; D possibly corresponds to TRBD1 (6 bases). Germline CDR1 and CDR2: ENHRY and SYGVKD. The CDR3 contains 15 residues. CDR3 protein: CASSLSGAGIEKLFF. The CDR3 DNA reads TGTGCCAGCAGTTTATCGGGGGCAGGGATCGAAAAACTGTTTTTT.

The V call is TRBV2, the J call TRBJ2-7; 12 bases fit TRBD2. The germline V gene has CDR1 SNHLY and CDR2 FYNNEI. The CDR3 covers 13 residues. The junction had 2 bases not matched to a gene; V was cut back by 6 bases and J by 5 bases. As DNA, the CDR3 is TGTGCCAGCAGGGGACTAGCGGGTAACGAGCAGTACTTC. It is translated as CASRGLAGNEQYF.

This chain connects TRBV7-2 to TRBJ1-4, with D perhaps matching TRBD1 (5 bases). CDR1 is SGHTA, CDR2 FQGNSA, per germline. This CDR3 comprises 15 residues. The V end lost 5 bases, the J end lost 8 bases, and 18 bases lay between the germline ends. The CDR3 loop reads CASSPGTPEGEKLFF. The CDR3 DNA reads TGTGCCAGCAGCCCCGGGACGCCCGAGGGGGAAAAACTGTTTTTT.

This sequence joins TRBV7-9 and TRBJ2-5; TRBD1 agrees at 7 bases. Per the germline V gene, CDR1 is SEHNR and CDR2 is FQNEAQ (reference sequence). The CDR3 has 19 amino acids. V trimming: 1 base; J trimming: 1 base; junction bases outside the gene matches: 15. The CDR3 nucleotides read TGTGCCAGCAGCTTAGGAGGACAGGACAAGTACGTGAGCCAAGAGACCCAGTACTTC. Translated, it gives CASSLGGQDKYVSQETQYF.

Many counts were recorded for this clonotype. The DNA of the CDR3 is TGTGCCAGCAGTTCCGAGGACACCTACTACAATGAGCAGTTCTTC. Translation: CASSSEDTYYNEQFF. J is TRBJ2-1 and V is TRBV12-3 or TRBV12-4; D may be TRBD1 (5 bases). The CDR3 runs to 15 residues. The ends were cut back, 4 bases at V and 3 bases at J, with 13 bases in the middle.